A selection of T cell receptor beta chains follows, all from one sample in a study of blood T cell repertoires in COVID-19. The assay was immunoSEQ multiplex PCR, and TCRdb's table has in-frame clones only and misses some. This sample has some 170,000 clones, with about 87% found just once. Sequencing input: peripheral blood. The receptors shown here come from a woman aged 55-70 years who had recovered from COVID-19. Both conserved end residues are part of each CDR3. A D gene is named only where the DNA matches it firmly. The size entry is marked missing in some rows and otherwise reads once, few, many or a size class.

cdr3_aa: CASSGLASGGSQETQYF; cdr3_nt: TGTGCCAGCAGCGGTCTAGCTAGCGGGGGTAGCCAAGAGACCCAGTACTTC; d_call: TRBD2; j_call: TRBJ2-5; v_call: TRBV9; clone_size: .
cdr3_aa: CAISEGQTIYGYTF; cdr3_nt: TGTGCCATCAGTGAGGGACAGACTATCTATGGCTACACCTTC; d_call: .; j_call: TRBJ1-2; v_call: TRBV10-3; clone_size: .
cdr3_aa: CASSSFTQPGQGQNIQYF; cdr3_nt: TGTGCCAGCAGTTCCTTCACCCAACCGGGACAGGGACAAAACATTCAGTACTTC; d_call: TRBD1; j_call: TRBJ2-4; v_call: TRBV28; clone_size: .
cdr3_aa: CASSLDVGQGAHQPQHF; cdr3_nt: TGTGCCAGTAGTTTAGATGTAGGACAGGGGGCACATCAGCCCCAGCATTTT; d_call: TRBD1; j_call: TRBJ1-5; v_call: TRBV19; clone_size: .
cdr3_aa: CASSLELGGGNEKLFF; cdr3_nt: TGTGCCAGCAGCTTAGAACTTGGTGGGGGGAATGAAAAACTGTTTTTT; d_call: .; j_call: TRBJ1-4; v_call: TRBV7-9; clone_size: .
cdr3_aa: CASSYPRDRGPPEQYF; cdr3_nt: TGTGCCAGCAGTTACCCCCGGGACAGGGGACCTCCCGAGCAGTACTTC; d_call: TRBD1; j_call: TRBJ2-7; v_call: TRBV6-2/TRBV6-3; clone_size: once
cdr3_aa: CASSTSRVVSTEAFF; cdr3_nt: TGTGCCAGCAGCACATCCAGGGTAGTGAGCACTGAAGCTTTCTTT; d_call: .; j_call: TRBJ1-1; v_call: TRBV7-8; clone_size: .
cdr3_aa: CASSYGLGGTGNTIYF; cdr3_nt: TGTGCCAGCAGTTACGGCCTAGGGGGCACGGGAAACACCATATATTTT; d_call: TRBD1; j_call: TRBJ1-3; v_call: TRBV6-5; clone_size: once
cdr3_aa: CASSLLRGGSTDTQYF; cdr3_nt: TGCGCCAGCAGCTTGTTGCGCGGGGGGAGCACAGATACGCAGTATTTT; d_call: TRBD2; j_call: TRBJ2-3; v_call: TRBV5-1; clone_size: .
cdr3_aa: CASSSPTVNYGYTF; cdr3_nt: TGTGCCAGCAGTTCTCCGACAGTTAACTATGGCTACACCTTC; d_call: .; j_call: TRBJ1-2; v_call: TRBV6-2/TRBV6-3; clone_size: .
cdr3_aa: CASSSRDRSSTDTQYF; cdr3_nt: TGTGCCAGCAGCTCCCGTGACAGGAGCAGCACAGATACGCAGTATTTT; d_call: .; j_call: TRBJ2-3; v_call: TRBV7-9; clone_size: few